The entry that follows covers one T cell receptor beta chain sequence. These data belong to a study of shared clonotypes between healthy human individuals. Study-level information: Three plates were used per donor for CD4 naive, three for CD4 memory, two for CD8 naive and one for CD8 memory.

As originally analysed: ImmunoSEQ gave junction-only sequences without quality scores, so filtering differed. The assay was immunoSEQ multiplex PCR, and TCRdb's table has in-frame clones only and misses some. That table is the source of V, J and clone size, and D and trimming were worked out from the DNA. The sample yields 760,000 or so clones, 95% to 97% seen once. CD45RO-negative, CCR7-positively selected cells formed the naive CD8 fraction, excluding terminally differentiated effector memory CD45RA+ cells. After removal of 0 bases from V and 5 bases from J, the junction contained 7 bases not matched to a gene. Per germline, CDR1 SEHNR and CDR2 FQNEAQ (reference sequence). There are 16 residues in the CDR3.

The sequenced material came from naive CD8+ T cells sorted from blood. This chain joins TRBV7-9 and TRBJ1-5, with 7 bases fitting TRBD1. This TCR was sampled from a man aged 30-40 years in good health. The DNA for the CDR3 is TGTGCCAGCAGCTTAGCCGAGAGGGGGCGAGATCAGCCCCAGCATTTT. This translates into CASSLAERGRDQPQHF.